This record concerns one T cell receptor beta chain sequence. Its antigen is not identified. This record comes from a study of cytomegalovirus exposure and HLA in healthy donors. Study outcomes and limitations: The likely origin of a cluster of highly shared sequence variants was a sequencing artifact. The authors reported that TCR beta sequences could predict HLA-A and HLA-B alleles. These predictions were accurate for most subjects in the first cohort.

Everyone who donated was a healthy bone marrow donor. Nominally healthy donors provided the samples, though records likely missed some immune exposures. PCR primers comprised 60 Vbeta and 13 Jbeta primers. Here immunoSEQ multiplex PCR was the method, and the copy in TCRdb shows in-frame clones only, minus some. The sample contains 120,000 or so clones, about 80% of which appear only once. This CDR3 has 15 residues. V was shortened by 5 bases and J by 2 bases, with 15 bases between the two germline ends. The germline gives CDR1 SNHLY, CDR2 FYNNEI. The chain combines TRBV2 with TRBJ2-5; tentatively, D is TRBD2 (7 bases). The receptor was isolated from a man in his late teens or twenties in good health and CMV-seronegative. Sequenced input: PBMCs. CDR3 nucleotides: TGTGCCAGCAGTCTCGTGGGGGGGACACAAGAGACCCAGTACTTC. Amino acid sequence: CASSLVGGTQETQYF.